This passage covers 7 T cell receptor beta chains from one sample sequenced in a study of shared clonotypes between healthy human individuals. The table came from immunoSEQ multiplex PCR; TCRdb's copy has only in-frame clones and leaves some out. This sample has 2 million to 2.5 million clones; around 92% occur once, and the top ten carry around 0.38%. The specimen sequenced was naive CD4+ T cells from PBMCs. Subset indicated: CD45RA+ positively selected. These receptors were collected from a man between 18 and 29 years old in good health. Some clones in this sample may be carry-over from other donors' samples.

The gene calls are TRBV9 and TRBJ2-7; D unclear. The CDR3 covers 12 residues. The ends were cut back, 3 bases at V and 7 bases at J, with 11 bases in the middle. Germline V lookup: CDR1 SGDLS, CDR2 YYNGEE. The DNA of the CDR3 is TGTGCCAGCAGCGCCTCGTGGGGAGAGCAGTACTTC. Amino acid sequence: CASSASWGEQYF.

The genes are TRBV5-1 and TRBJ1-4; D may be TRBD1 (5 bases). V lost 5 bases and J 5 bases, leaving 13 bases between the germline ends. Looked up from germline, CDR1 is SGHRS and CDR2 is YFSETQ. The CDR3 totals 14 residues. DNA for the CDR3: TGCGCCAGCAGTAGGGGATTACCGAATGAAAAACTGTTTTTT. It is translated as CASSRGLPNEKLFF.

The chain couples TRBV4-2 to TRBJ2-2, with 11 bases identical to TRBD2. The CDR3 contains 16 residues. V dropped 1 base and J dropped 5; count of bases not matched to a gene: 3. Germline V gene lookup returns CDR1 LGHNA and CDR2 YNFKEQ. In DNA, the CDR3 is TGTGCCAGCAGCCAAGGAGCTAGCGGGAGGACCGGGGAGCTGTTTTTT. Residues: CASSQGASGRTGELFF.

Comment on this clone: Other DNA sequences in this specimen translate into the identical CDR3. CDR3 amino acids: CASSLRETQYF. The CDR3 bases are TGTGCCAGCTCACTTCGTGAGACCCAGTACTTC. The chain carries TRBV18 and TRBJ2-5; D gene unclear. With 4 bases removed from V and 5 bases from J, the gap between germline ends came to 5 bases. The V gene's germline CDR1 is KGHSH and CDR2 LQKENI. The length of the CDR3 is 11 residues.

CDR3 residues: CASSMSSGRISNQPQHF. For the CDR3, the DNA is TGTGCCAGTAGTATGTCTAGTGGACGGATTAGCAATCAGCCCCAGCATTTT. The chain has TRBV19 and TRBJ1-5; D unresolved. V was pared by 3 bases and J by 0 bases, with 15 bases between. From germline, CDR1 is LNHDA and CDR2 SQIVND (reference sequence). The CDR3 runs to 17 residues.

The chain uses TRBV6-5 and TRBJ1-4; D gene uncertain. CDR1 and CDR2 (germline): MNHEY, SVGAGI. V was clipped by 2 bases and J by 10 bases, with 11 bases between them. The CDR3 consists of 13 residues. The CDR3, as DNA: TGTGCCAGCAGTTACGGAGCCCGGGGAAAACTGTTTTTT. Encoded protein: CASSYGARGKLFF.

The chain has TRBV10-1 and TRBJ2-1, with TRBD2 matching over 11 bases. The CDR3 totals 16 residues. V trimming: 0 bases; J trimming: 8 bases; junction bases outside the gene matches: 6. Per the germline V gene, CDR1 is WNHNN and CDR2 is SYGVQD (reference sequence). The CDR3 sequence is CASSESLAGGQHEQFF. The CDR3 DNA is TGCGCCAGCAGTGAGTCGCTAGCGGGAGGTCAGCATGAGCAGTTCTTC.